A single sample is the source of the 30 T cell receptor beta chains below, sequenced in a study of shared clonotypes between healthy human individuals. TCRdb's table, derived via immunoSEQ multiplex PCR, lists solely in-frame clones and lacks some. Seen here are fewer than 650,000 clones, approximately 80% observed once, and the top ten hold 10% to 15%. Sequenced: PBMCs. The receptors come from a woman aged 40 to 55 in good health. Some clones in this sample may be carry-over from other donors' samples.

The rearrangement joins TRBV11-2 to TRBJ2-3; no firm D call. Germline V gene lookup returns CDR1 SGHAT and CDR2 FQNNGV. This CDR3 spans 14 amino acids. Trimming cost V 5 bases and J 4 bases, with 13 bases left between them. The CDR3 bases are TGTGCCAGCAGCCCCCTCGTCTTCCCAGATACGCAGTATTTT. It encodes CASSPLVFPDTQYF.

The rearrangement joins TRBV11-2 to TRBJ2-1; 16 nucleotides align to TRBD2. This CDR3 region has 18 residues. Germline CDR1 and CDR2: SGHAT and FQNNGV. V was pared by 5 bases and J by 7 bases, with 11 bases of the junction left unmatched. The CDR3 protein is CASSPVPGLAGGGNEQFF. The CDR3 DNA follows: TGTGCCAGCAGCCCCGTCCCGGGACTAGCGGGAGGGGGTAATGAGCAGTTCTTC.

The J gene is TRBJ2-1, the V gene TRBV6-1; no firm D call. Trimming left V 2 bases short and J 3 bases short, with 8 bases between. CDR1 is MNHNS and CDR2 is SASEGT in the germline V gene. The CDR3 loop spans 14 amino acids. The CDR3 region is CASSELQDYNEQFF. In nucleotides, the CDR3 is TGTGCCAGCAGTGAATTGCAAGACTACAATGAGCAGTTCTTC.

This chain connects TRBV28 to TRBJ1-5, with D unresolved. Germline V CDR1 and CDR2: MDHEN, SYDVKM. The V end was cut by 3 bases, the J end by 5 bases, with 8 bases between. The CDR3 has 13 residues. DNA for the CDR3: TGTGCCAGCAGTTTTCTAAGGGATCAGCCCCAGCATTTT. It codes for CASSFLRDQPQHF.

This rearrangement joins TRBV7-8 to TRBJ2-7; possibly TRBD2 for D (5 bases). CDR1 and CDR2 (germline): SGHVS, FQNEAQ. With 5 bases removed from V and 3 bases from J, the gap between germline ends came to 11 bases. CDR3 length: 13 residues. The CDR3 loop is CASSQIGGYEQYF. The CDR3 DNA follows: TGTGCCAGCAGCCAGATTGGAGGCTACGAGCAGTACTTC.

About this clone: This could be a read error, since a much larger clone is one nucleotide away. V and J are TRBV29-1 and TRBJ2-3, with D perhaps TRBD1 or TRBD2 (5 bases each). The CDR3 loop spans 12 amino acids. The germline V gene has CDR1 SQVTM and CDR2 ANQGSEA. Trimming left V 7 bases short and J 5 bases short, with 13 bases between. The CDR3 loop is CSAGRDEDTQYF. The DNA for the CDR3 is TGCAGCGCTGGTCGGGACGAAGATACGCAGTATTTT.

The chain is built from TRBV5-3 and TRBJ2-7; TRBD2 might be the D (7 bases). TRBV5-3 is identified as an open reading frame with a role that is uncertain. This CDR3 comprises 13 residues. Trimming shortened V by 10 bases and J by 5 bases, and 19 bases separated the two germline ends. CDR3 sequence reads: CAGARTRGDEQYF. As DNA, the CDR3 is TGTGCCGGGGCTCGGACTAGGGGGGACGAGCAGTACTTC.

The rearrangement uses TRBV10-3 and TRBJ2-3; 7 bases align to TRBD2. V dropped 4 bases and J dropped 2; count of bases not matched to a gene: 3. Germline V gives CDR1 ENHRY, CDR2 SYGVKD. This CDR3 is 14 amino acids long. DNA for the CDR3: TGTGCCATCAGTGGGGCGGGAGTCACAGATACGCAGTATTTT. As protein: CAISGAGVTDTQYF.

The table lists this clone with a few counts. This sequence joins TRBV28 and TRBJ1-5; D may be TRBD1 (6 bases). Germline V CDR1 and CDR2: MDHEN, SYDVKM. This CDR3 comprises 14 residues. Trimming left V 4 bases short and J 5 bases short, with 12 bases between. The CDR3 is CASSSDSRDQPQHF. CDR3 nucleotide sequence: TGTGCCAGCAGTTCGGACAGCCGGGATCAGCCCCAGCATTTT. Filled out from reference TRBV28 and TRBJ1-5, the complete variable domain reads DVKVTQSSRYLVKRTGEKVFLECVQDMDHENMFWYRQDPGLGLRLIYFSYDVKMKEKGDIPEGYSVSREKKERFSLILESASTNQTSMYLCASSSDSRDQPQHFGDGTRLSIL.

V usage is TRBV19 and J usage is TRBJ2-5, with D unresolved. The CDR3 is 13 residues long. V was trimmed by 3 bases and J by 3 bases, leaving 8 bases between them. Germline V gene data show CDR1 as LNHDA and CDR2 as SQIVND (reference sequence). The CDR3 protein is CASSIRLEETQYF. CDR3 nucleotides: TGTGCCAGTAGTATTAGGTTGGAAGAGACCCAGTACTTC.

V is TRBV11-1 and J is TRBJ2-7; D perhaps matches TRBD2 (5 bases). V was shortened by 3 bases and J by 4 bases, with 13 bases between the two germline ends. This CDR3 has 14 residues. CDR1 is SGHAT and CDR2 is FQDESV in the germline V gene (reference sequence). CDR3 residues: CASSFDGSGYEQYF. The CDR3 DNA reads as TGTGCCAGCAGCTTCGATGGGAGCGGTTACGAGCAGTACTTC.

This clone appeared a few times. This chain connects TRBV6-1 to TRBJ1-2, with a possible D match to TRBD1 (6 bases). With 11 bases removed from V and 3 bases from J, the gap between germline ends came to 16 bases. The CDR3 totals 13 residues. Germline-derived CDR1 and CDR2 are MNHNS and SASEGT. The CDR3 reads CAATGSGDYGYTF. The CDR3, as DNA: TGTGCCGCTACGGGATCAGGGGACTATGGCTACACCTTC.

The V and J genes are TRBV9 and TRBJ1-2; D perhaps matches TRBD1 (5 bases). Germline V gene lookup returns CDR1 SGDLS and CDR2 YYNGEE. V lost 7 bases to trimming and J lost 8 bases, with 18 bases between them. The CDR3 spans 13 residues. CDR3 sequence (DNA): TGTGCCAGCCGGCGCCTTAGGGACGGAGGCTACACCTTC. This encodes CASRRLRDGGYTF.

The V call is TRBV6-5, the J call TRBJ2-7; the D is unclear. There are 14 residues in the CDR3. CDR1 MNHEY and CDR2 SVGAGI come from the germline V gene. With 0 bases removed from V and 3 bases from J, the gap between germline ends came to 9 bases. The CDR3 is CASSYSQLNYEQYF. The CDR3 nucleotides are TGTGCCAGCAGTTACTCCCAGCTAAACTACGAGCAGTACTTC.

The table lists this clone with many counts. The rearrangement uses TRBV30 and TRBJ1-5, with TRBD1 matching over 7 bases. This CDR3 comprises 14 residues. CDR1 and CDR2 (germline): GTSNPN, SVGIG (reference sequence). Losses at the gene ends were 0 bases for V and 7 bases for J; bases not matched to a gene: 6. The CDR3 loop reads CAWSVKGADQPQHF. The CDR3 DNA reads TGTGCCTGGAGTGTGAAGGGGGCTGACCAGCCCCAGCATTTT. Looking up the rest from reference TRBV30 and TRBJ1-5 gives the full variable domain: SQTIHQWPATLVQPVGSPLSLECTVEGTSNPNLYWYRQAAGRGLQLLFYSVGIGQISSEVPQNLSASRPQDRQFILSSKKLLLSDSGFYLCAWSVKGADQPQHFGDGTRLSIL.

With respect to this clone: This clone may be a read error of a much larger clone one base away. CDR3 DNA: TGTGCCAGCAGCTTAGCGAGCTCTGGAAACACCATATATTTT. Translated, it gives CASSLASSGNTIYF. The rearrangement joins TRBV7-8 to TRBJ1-3, with D hard to call. V lost 0 bases to trimming and J lost 0 bases, with 3 bases between them. In germline, CDR1 is SGHVS, CDR2 FQNEAQ. This CDR3 is 14 amino acids long. Full variable domain (rest looked up from reference TRBV7-8 and TRBJ1-3): GAGVSQSPRYKVAKRGQDVALRCDPISGHVSLFWYQQALGQGPEFLTYFQNEAQLDKSGLPSDRFFAERPEGSVSTLKIQRTQQEDSAVYLCASSLASSGNTIYFGEGSWLTVV.

The rearrangement joins TRBV19 to TRBJ1-2; TRBD1 matches at 9 bases. The CDR3 runs 14 residues. After removal of 10 bases from V and 8 bases from J, the junction contained 14 bases not matched to a gene. Germline V gene lookup returns CDR1 LNHDA and CDR2 SQIVND (reference sequence). CDR3 protein: CATTSVRTGEGYTF. DNA for the CDR3: TGTGCCACCACCTCTGTAAGGACAGGGGAGGGCTACACCTTC.

This chain connects TRBV6-6 to TRBJ2-1; TRBD2 agrees at 8 bases. Trimming at V came to 6 bases and at J to 6 bases, leaving 4 bases not matched to a gene. This CDR3 spans 13 amino acids. Germline V gene sequence: CDR1 MNHNY, CDR2 SVGAGI (reference sequence). This chain's CDR3 is CASSRGGGNEQFF. CDR3 nucleotide sequence: TGTGCCAGCAGCCGGGGGGGCGGCAATGAGCAGTTCTTC.

This rearrangement joins TRBV5-1 to TRBJ2-7; tentatively, D is TRBD1 or TRBD2 (5 bases each). CDR3 length: 14 residues. V lost 4 bases to trimming and J lost 4 bases, with 15 bases between them. Germline loops: CDR1 SGHRS, CDR2 YFSETQ. The CDR3 spells CASSDGTSFYEQYF. The CDR3 bases are TGCGCCAGCAGCGACGGGACCTCATTTTACGAGCAGTACTTC.

CDR3 loop: CASSERGLARVDTQYF. CDR3 in DNA: TGTGCCAGCAGTGAACGAGGGCTAGCGAGGGTAGATACGCAGTATTTT. The chain uses TRBV6-4 and TRBJ2-3; D may be TRBD2 (6 bases). V lost 3 bases, J lost 5 bases, and 18 bases lay in between. The CDR3 is made up of 16 amino acids. CDR1 MRHNA and CDR2 SNTAGT come from the germline V gene.

The chain couples TRBV10-3 to TRBJ2-7; TRBD2 is a possible D gene (5 bases). Trimming took 0 bases from V and 10 from J, leaving 7 bases between them. Germline CDR1 and CDR2: ENHRY and SYGVKD. There are 11 residues in the CDR3. The CDR3 sequence is CAISESTTQYF. DNA for the CDR3: TGTGCCATCAGTGAGTCGACTACCCAGTACTTC.

About this clone: This sequence is one base from a far larger clone and is likely a read error. V is TRBV30 and J is TRBJ1-2; D unresolved. There are 12 residues in the CDR3. In germline, CDR1 is GTSNPN, CDR2 SVGIG (reference sequence). Trimming left V 4 bases short and J 8 bases short, with 14 bases between. DNA of the CDR3: TGTGCCTGGACCATGAACGGCGGAGGCTACACCTTC. It specifies CAWTMNGGGYTF.

At least ten counts were recorded for this clone. The J gene is TRBJ2-5, the V gene TRBV28, with a weak D call TRBD2 (7 bases). V gave up 5 bases and J gave up 5 bases, with 21 bases separating them. Germline CDR1 MDHEN, CDR2 SYDVKM. This CDR3 comprises 16 residues. The CDR3 region has the DNA TGTGCCAGCAGTCCCAGTGGAGGTCCGGGGGGCGAGACCCAGTACTTC. This sequence encodes CASSPSGGPGGETQYF.

The chain carries TRBV2 and TRBJ1-1, with 8 nucleotides matching TRBD1. Per germline, CDR1 SNHLY and CDR2 FYNNEI. The CDR3 has 15 amino acids. The V gene end was trimmed by 4 bases and the J gene end by 0 bases; junction bases not matched to a gene: 4. The DNA of the CDR3 is TGTGCCAGCAGTGGAGGGACAGGCTTGAACACTGAAGCTTTCTTT. The encoded protein is CASSGGTGLNTEAFF. Together with reference TRBV2 and TRBJ1-1, the CDR3 gives the full variable domain: EPEVTQTPSHQVTQMGQEVILRCVPISNHLYFYWYRQILGQKVEFLVSFYNNEISEKSEIFDDQFSVERPDGSNFTLKIRSTKLEDSAMYFCASSGGTGLNTEAFFGQGTRLTVV.

The rearrangement joins TRBV11-2 to TRBJ2-1; a possible D gene is TRBD2 (6 bases). Trimming left V 1 base short and J 3 bases short, with 10 bases between. Per the germline V gene, CDR1 is SGHAT and CDR2 is FQNNGV. CDR3 length: 15 amino acids. This CDR3 reads CASSLGRTNYNEQFF. For the CDR3, the DNA is TGTGCCAGCAGCTTAGGTAGGACTAACTACAATGAGCAGTTCTTC. Full variable domain (remainder filled in from reference TRBV11-2 and TRBJ2-1): EAGVAQSPRYKIIEKRQSVAFWCNPISGHATLYWYQQILGQGPKLLIQFQNNGVVDDSQLPKDRFSAERLKGVDSTLKIQPAKLEDSAVYLCASSLGRTNYNEQFFGPGTRLTVL.

This clone was observed many times. This sequence joins TRBV7-6 and TRBJ2-2; D not certain. Per the germline V gene, CDR1 is SGHVS and CDR2 is FNYEAQ. CDR3 length: 13 amino acids. Deletions cut 4 bases from V and 4 bases from J, with 7 bases between. The CDR3 DNA reads TGTGCCAGCAGCTCTTCGAGCACCGGGGAGCTGTTTTTT. This gives the protein CASSSSSTGELFF.

This sequence joins TRBV7-2 and TRBJ2-5, with D hard to call. The CDR3 runs to 14 residues. V was pared by 4 bases and J by 4 bases, with 13 bases between. The germline gives CDR1 SGHTA, CDR2 FQGNSA. The CDR3 DNA is TGTGCCAGCAGCTACCGCGAACCCACAGAGACCCAGTACTTC. Translated, it gives CASSYREPTETQYF.

The chain joins TRBV2 to TRBJ1-5; D gene uncertain. V gave up 2 bases and J gave up 10 bases, with 15 bases separating them. CDR3 size: 14 residues. The germline V gene encodes CDR1 SNHLY and CDR2 FYNNEI. The CDR3 loop is CASSENSLISPQHF. CDR3 bases: TGTGCCAGCAGTGAAAATAGTCTGATCAGCCCCCAGCATTTT.

Details on this clone: A read error may explain this, as a much larger clone is one base away. Other nucleotide sequences in the sample specify the same CDR3. The chain links TRBV30 to TRBJ1-6; possibly TRBD1 for D (5 bases). CDR3 length: 15 residues. V was clipped by 6 bases and J by 10 bases, with 22 bases between them. The germline V gene has CDR1 GTSNPN and CDR2 SVGIG (reference sequence). The CDR3 DNA reads as TGTGCCTGTCTCCCCGGGCGGGGGGACTCCTCACCCCTCCACTTT. Amino acids: CACLPGRGDSSPLHF. The full variable domain, in which reference TRBV30 and TRBJ1-6 provide the parts outside the CDR3, is SQTIHQWPATLVQPVGSPLSLECTVEGTSNPNLYWYRQAAGRGLQLLFYSVGIGQISSEVPQNLSASRPQDRQFILSSKKLLLSDSGFYLCACLPGRGDSSPLHFGNGTRLTVT.

The genes are TRBV10-3 and TRBJ1-4, with a possible D match to TRBD1 (5 bases). Looked up from germline, CDR1 is ENHRY and CDR2 is SYGVKD. CDR3 length equals 12 residues. V was cut by 2 bases and J by 10 bases, with 8 bases left in between. In DNA form, the CDR3 reads TGTGCCATCAGTGAGATTGACAGAAAACTGTTTTTT. Its translation is CAISEIDRKLFF.